These 8 T cell receptor beta chains were sequenced from one sample in a study of blood T cell repertoires in COVID-19. Sequenced by immunoSEQ multiplex PCR; TCRdb stores in-frame clones only, minus some. The sample has about 270,000 clones, 75% to 90% seen once. The sequenced sample was PBMCs or T cells enriched from blood (not recorded which). All receptors come from a woman younger than 35 who had recovered from COVID-19.

The chain employs TRBV2 and TRBJ1-1; TRBD1 might be the D (6 bases). V lost 2 bases to trimming and J lost 0 bases, with 7 bases between them. This CDR3 region has 14 residues. Germline V gene sequence: CDR1 SNHLY, CDR2 FYNNEI. In DNA, the CDR3 is TGTGCCAGCAGTGAAACAGGGATGAACACTGAAGCTTTCTTT. As protein: CASSETGMNTEAFF.

The rearrangement links TRBV7-6 to TRBJ1-5; the match to TRBD1 covers 8 bases. Unmatched junction bases numbered 13, after V lost 8 bases and J lost 1 base. The CDR3 sequence is 17 residues long. The germline CDR1 and CDR2 sequences are SGHVS and FNYEAQ. In DNA form, the CDR3 reads TGTGCCAGCTCAATAAGTCCAGGGGGCGACAGCAATCAGCCCCAGCATTTT. It codes for CASSISPGGDSNQPQHF.

The chain employs TRBV27 and TRBJ2-2; TRBD1 is a possible D gene (6 bases). Germline V CDR1 and CDR2: MNHEY, SMNVEV (reference sequence). The CDR3 loop spans 14 amino acids. Trimming took 5 bases from V and 0 from J, leaving 7 bases between them. CDR3 coding DNA: TGTGCCAGCAGTAGGACAGCGAACACCGGGGAGCTGTTTTTT. Translated: CASSRTANTGELFF.

This clone was counted a single time. The V gene is TRBV6-5, the J gene TRBJ1-5; D perhaps matches TRBD1 (5 bases). The germline CDR1 and CDR2 sequences are MNHEY and SVGAGI. This CDR3 has 15 amino acids. The ends were cut back, 6 bases at V and 0 bases at J, with 12 bases in the middle. DNA for the CDR3: TGTGCCAGCAGACGACAGCGAAATAGCAATCAGCCCCAGCATTTT. Residues: CASRRQRNSNQPQHF.

J is TRBJ2-7 and V is TRBV6-5; 8 nucleotides align to TRBD2. With 4 bases clipped from V and 6 bases from J, the junction kept 8 bases outside the gene matches. The CDR3 contains 14 residues. Germline CDR1 and CDR2: MNHEY and SVGAGI. The CDR3 loop reads CASSSWTSPGEQYF. The CDR3 DNA follows: TGTGCCAGCAGTTCATGGACTAGCCCAGGCGAGCAGTACTTC.

The J gene is TRBJ2-1, the V gene TRBV9, with 9 bases identical to TRBD1. CDR1 and CDR2 (germline): SGDLS, YYNGEE. The CDR3 has 15 amino acids. J lost 4 bases, V lost 3 bases, and 5 bases had no gene match. The CDR3, as DNA: TGTGCCAGCAGCGCCACAGGGGGCGTGTACAATGAGCAGTTCTTC. Amino acid sequence: CASSATGGVYNEQFF.

This chain links TRBV19 with TRBJ1-2, with D tentatively TRBD1 (5 bases). The ends were cut back, 10 bases at V and 5 bases at J, with 14 bases in the middle. Germline V gene data show CDR1 as LNHDA and CDR2 as SQIVND (reference sequence). The CDR3 runs to 12 residues. The CDR3 region is CATRRGEYGYTF. The CDR3 bases are TGTGCCACAAGGAGGGGCGAATATGGCTACACCTTC.

The chain carries TRBV11-3 and TRBJ2-7, with D possibly matching TRBD2 (7 bases). Trimming took 4 bases from V and 12 from J, leaving 19 bases between them. Germline V gene sequence: CDR1 SGHNT, CDR2 YENEEA. This CDR3 spans 13 amino acids. The CDR3 sequence: CASSSPGGGPPYF. The CDR3 nucleotides are TGTGCCAGCAGCTCACCGGGGGGCGGGCCTCCGTACTTC. The complete variable domain, with remaining parts taken from reference TRBV11-3 and TRBJ2-7, reads EAGVVQSPRYKIIEKKQPVAFWCNPISGHNTLYWYLQNLGQGPELLIRYENEEAVDDSQLPKDRFSAERLKGVDSTLKIQPAELGDSAVYLCASSSPGGGPPYFGPGTRLTVT.